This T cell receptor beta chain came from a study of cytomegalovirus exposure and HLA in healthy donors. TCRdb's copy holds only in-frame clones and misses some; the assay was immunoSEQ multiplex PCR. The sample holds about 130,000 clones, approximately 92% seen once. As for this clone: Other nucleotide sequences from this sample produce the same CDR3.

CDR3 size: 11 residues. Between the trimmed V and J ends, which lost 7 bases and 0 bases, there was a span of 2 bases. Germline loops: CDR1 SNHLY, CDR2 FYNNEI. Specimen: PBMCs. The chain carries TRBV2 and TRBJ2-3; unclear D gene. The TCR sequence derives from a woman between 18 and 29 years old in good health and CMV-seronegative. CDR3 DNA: TGTGCCAGCACTAGCACAGATACGCAGTATTTT. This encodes CASTSTDTQYF. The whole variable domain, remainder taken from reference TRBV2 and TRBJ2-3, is EPEVTQTPSHQVTQMGQEVILRCVPISNHLYFYWYRQILGQKVEFLVSFYNNEISEKSEIFDDQFSVERPDGSNFTLKIRSTKLEDSAMYFCASTSTDTQYFGPGTRLTVL.